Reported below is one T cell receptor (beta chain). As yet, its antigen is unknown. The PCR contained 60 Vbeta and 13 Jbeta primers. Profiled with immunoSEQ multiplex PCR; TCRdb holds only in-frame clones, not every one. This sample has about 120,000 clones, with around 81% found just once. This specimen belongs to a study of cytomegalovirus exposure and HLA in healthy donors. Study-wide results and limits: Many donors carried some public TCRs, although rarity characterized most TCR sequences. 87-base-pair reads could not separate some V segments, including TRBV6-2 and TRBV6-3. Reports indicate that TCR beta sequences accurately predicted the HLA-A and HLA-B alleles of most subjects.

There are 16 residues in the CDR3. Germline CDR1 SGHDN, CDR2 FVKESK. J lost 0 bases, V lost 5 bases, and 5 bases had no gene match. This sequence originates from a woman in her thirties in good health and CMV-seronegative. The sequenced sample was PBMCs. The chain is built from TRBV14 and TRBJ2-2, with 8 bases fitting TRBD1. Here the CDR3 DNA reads TGTGCCAGCAGCGAACAGGGGGTAACGAACACCGGGGAGCTGTTTTTT. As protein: CASSEQGVTNTGELFF.